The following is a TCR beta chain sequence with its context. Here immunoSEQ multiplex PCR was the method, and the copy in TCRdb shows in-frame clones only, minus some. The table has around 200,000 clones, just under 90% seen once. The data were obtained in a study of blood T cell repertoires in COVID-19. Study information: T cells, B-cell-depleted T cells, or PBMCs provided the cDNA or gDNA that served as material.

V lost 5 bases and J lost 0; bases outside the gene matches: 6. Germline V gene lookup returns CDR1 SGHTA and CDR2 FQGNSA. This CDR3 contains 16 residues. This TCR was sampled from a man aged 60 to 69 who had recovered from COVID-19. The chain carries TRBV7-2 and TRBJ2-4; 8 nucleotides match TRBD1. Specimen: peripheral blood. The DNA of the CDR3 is TGTGCCAGCAGCACAGGGGGTTTGGGAGCCAAAAACATTCAGTACTTC. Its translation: CASSTGGLGAKNIQYF.